This T cell receptor (beta chain) was found in a study of blood T cell repertoires in COVID-19. Study context: Specimens from acute and convalescent COVID-19 originated in the United States, Italy and Spain.

Using immunoSEQ multiplex PCR, the repertoire was profiled, and TCRdb retains in-frame clones only, with some absent. Of about 270,000 clones in the sample, 88% were seen once. Participants spanned ages about 18 to 95 years and resided in some 22 US areas. V lost 3 bases to trimming and J lost 4 bases; unmatched junction nucleotides: 7. The CDR3 totals 15 residues. Per the germline V gene, CDR1 is MDHEN and CDR2 is SYDVKM. The chain uses TRBV28 and TRBJ2-3, with TRBD2 identical over 7 bases. The source of this sequence is a woman between 45 and 65 years old who had recovered from COVID-19. The sample consisted of PBMCs or T cells enriched from blood (not recorded which). The CDR3 bases are TGTGCCAGCAGTTTTGCGGGAGCAGCGCCAGATACGCAGTATTTT. Translating gives CASSFAGAAPDTQYF.